Presented here are 9 T cell receptor beta chains from one specimen sequenced in a study of blood T cell repertoires in COVID-19. TCRdb keeps only in-frame clones here, not all; method: immunoSEQ multiplex PCR. There are about 100,000 clones in the sample; roughly nine tenths occur only once, and approximately 15% lies in the top ten. The source material was peripheral blood. The receptors here all came from a man in his fifties with acute or convalescent COVID-19.

The chain joins TRBV29-1 to TRBJ1-1, with D unclear. This CDR3 spans 14 amino acids. Looked up from germline, CDR1 is SQVTM and CDR2 is ANQGSEA. The V end lost 5 bases, the J end lost 0 bases, and 13 bases lay between the germline ends. The CDR3: CSVPGRTMNTEAFF. The CDR3 bases are TGCAGCGTTCCTGGCAGGACTATGAACACTGAAGCTTTCTTT.

The genes are TRBV11-3 and TRBJ1-1; 7 bases map to TRBD1. Germline CDR1 reads SGHNT; CDR2 reads YENEEA. After removal of 3 bases from V and 6 bases from J, the junction contained 7 bases not matched to a gene. CDR3 length: 14 residues. The DNA of the CDR3 is TGTGCCAGCAGCTTCTCGACAGGGCGCGCTGAAGCTTTCTTT. It encodes CASSFSTGRAEAFF.

The rearrangement joins TRBV27 to TRBJ2-7; D is possibly TRBD1 (5 bases). Trimming took 5 bases from V and 5 from J, leaving 22 bases between them. The CDR3 sequence is 16 residues long. Germline CDR1 reads MNHEY; CDR2 reads SMNVEV (reference sequence). The CDR3 spells CASSLTRLRQGDEQYF. As DNA, the CDR3 is TGTGCCAGCAGTCTTACTCGCCTCCGGCAAGGGGACGAGCAGTACTTC.

The chain recombines TRBV19 with TRBJ1-1; 7 nucleotides match TRBD1. V gave up 5 bases and J gave up 7 bases; unmatched junction bases: 10. Germline V gene data show CDR1 as LNHDA and CDR2 as SQIVND (reference sequence). CDR3 length equals 14 residues. CDR3 sequence: CASSFPTGSGEAFF. CDR3 DNA: TGTGCCAGTAGTTTCCCGACAGGGTCCGGTGAAGCTTTCTTT.

The gene calls are TRBV3-1 (or the pseudogene TRBV3-2) and TRBJ1-2, with a weak D call TRBD1 (5 bases). The CDR3 spans 15 residues. Trimming stripped 3 bases from V and 4 bases from J, with 15 bases between. Per germline, CDR1 LGHDT and CDR2 YNNKEL (reference sequence). Written as DNA, the CDR3 is TGTGCCAGCAGCCATTTTCAGGGAGGAGGCTATGGCTACACCTTC. It is translated as CASSHFQGGGYGYTF.

The chain joins TRBV19 to TRBJ1-1; tentative D call: TRBD1 (5 bases). Between the trimmed V and J ends, which lost 3 bases and 1 base, there was a span of 12 bases. Germline assignment: CDR1 LNHDA and CDR2 SQIVND (reference sequence). This CDR3 comprises 15 residues. The CDR3 region is CASSMFGRANTEAFF. CDR3 nucleotide sequence: TGTGCCAGTAGTATGTTCGGCAGGGCGAACACTGAAGCTTTCTTT.

The chain employs TRBV5-1 and TRBJ1-6; D may be TRBD1 (6 bases). The V gene lost 0 bases and the J gene lost 8 bases, with 9 bases spanning the gap. The CDR3 is 14 amino acids. Germline CDR1 and CDR2: SGHRS and YFSETQ. CDR3 DNA: TGCGCCAGCAGCTTGGGACAGGCCCATTCACCCCTCCACTTT. Translating it yields CASSLGQAHSPLHF.

The chain couples TRBV28 to TRBJ1-2; D is perhaps TRBD1 (6 bases). The CDR3 runs 14 residues. Germline CDR1 and CDR2: MDHEN and SYDVKM. V lost 3 bases to trimming and J lost 5 bases, with 13 bases between them. The CDR3 region is CASSFPPTGYGYTF. The CDR3 coding sequence is TGTGCCAGCAGTTTTCCCCCCACAGGGTATGGCTACACCTTC.

The genes are TRBV6-5 and TRBJ2-3; tentative D call: TRBD2 (7 bases). Trimming removed 7 bases at V and 1 base at J, with 15 bases between. CDR1 and CDR2 (germline): MNHEY, SVGAGI. The CDR3 totals 15 residues. CDR3 residues: CASKEGGVRTDTQYF. Written as DNA, the CDR3 is TGTGCCAGCAAGGAGGGGGGGGTACGCACAGATACGCAGTATTTT.